What follows describes a single T cell receptor beta chain. Its matching antigen is unknown. The germline V gene has CDR1 SGDLS and CDR2 YYNGEE. The CDR3 totals 16 residues. V was shortened by 1 base and J by 0 bases, with 11 bases between the two germline ends. The cohort excluded patients with autoimmune disease history or systemic immunosuppression. Sampled blood was obtained at baseline, cycle 4 day 1, and cycle 7 day 1. This entry is derived from a study of OX40 agonist ivuxolimab in advanced cancers. Turning to the study itself: Allowance was made for prior anti-PD-1, anti-PD-L1 or anti-CTLA-4 therapy, and about 40% had some.

Produced via immunoSEQ multiplex PCR; TCRdb's table is partial and in-frame only. The sample carries tens of thousands of clones, roughly 80% recorded once. The study, taken as a whole, reports: On average, a greater number of expanded clones characterised CD8+ T cells relative to CD4+.

The clonotype originates from an adult with an advanced solid tumor such as melanoma, head and neck, liver or kidney cancer. The V call is TRBV9, the J call TRBJ2-1; no firm D call. Sequenced material: CD4+ or CD8+ T cells sorted from blood, taken in a trial of the OX40 agonist ivuxolimab. For the CDR3, the DNA is TGTGCCAGCAGCGTAAAAAGCCCGAGCTCCTACAATGAGCAGTTCTTC. Its translation: CASSVKSPSSYNEQFF.